A selection of T cell receptor beta chains follows, all from one sample in a study of T-cell memory formation after mild COVID-19. TCRdb recomputed calls from the 5' RACE reads with MiXCR, one row per CDR3 protein. Of hundreds of thousands of distinct CDR3 sequences in the sample, approximately 18% were seen once. Material: PBMCs or a T cell subset sorted from them (not recorded which). The receptors here all came from an adult woman who had mild COVID-19 (a few samples of this study predate the infection). Cell type and time point are not known. CDR3s include the opening cysteine and the closing phenylalanine or tryptophan. D genes are given only for firm matches. Clone size appears in some rows only: once, few, many, or a class for an expanded clone.

TRBJ2-1	TRBV12-3/TRBV12-4	few	NA	TGTGCCAGCAGTTTCTTAAGAGAGGGCCTTATCAATGAGCAGTTCTTC	CASSFLREGLINEQFF
TRBJ1-5	TRBV4-2	NA	NA	TGTGCCAGCAGCCAAGAGTCGTACTTCAATCAGCCCCAGCATTTT	CASSQESYFNQPQHF
TRBJ1-2	TRBV7-3	few	NA	TGTGCCAGCAGCTTTTCAGGGAGCGCCAACTATGGCTACACCTTC	CASSFSGSANYGYTF
TRBJ1-2	TRBV30	NA	NA	TGTGCCTGGAGCCGGAGGACTGTACGCGGCTACACCTTC	CAWSRRTVRGYTF
TRBJ2-2	TRBV12-3/TRBV12-4	NA	TRBD2	TGTGCCAGCAGCGAGCGGGGAAACACCGGGGAGCTGTTTTTT	CASSERGNTGELFF
TRBJ2-1	TRBV7-6	NA	TRBD2	TGTGCCAGCGGCCCCGGGAGGGTGTCCTACAATGAGCAGTTCTTC	CASGPGRVSYNEQFF
TRBJ2-3	TRBV5-6	NA	NA	TGTGCCAGCAGCTTCTTTGGTAGTGGGGGGGATACGCAGTATTTT	CASSFFGSGGDTQYF
TRBJ1-1	TRBV11-2	NA	NA	TGTGCCAGCAGCTTAGAGAGGGGCCAGCCTTCCCTCATGAACACTGAAGCTTTCTTT	CASSLERGQPSLMNTEAFF
TRBJ2-7	TRBV5-6	NA	NA	TGTGCCAGCAGCTTGGAGGATTCCTACGAGCAGTACTTC	CASSLEDSYEQYF
TRBJ1-1	TRBV7-9	few	NA	TGTGCCAGCAGCTTAGATCCGGACAGCTTGCTTAACACTGAAGCTTTCTTT	CASSLDPDSLLNTEAFF
TRBJ2-1	TRBV7-3	few	NA	TGTGCCAGCAGCTTAATGGCAGGGACCTACAATGAGCAGTTCTTC	CASSLMAGTYNEQFF
TRBJ2-1	TRBV12-3/TRBV12-4	NA	TRBD2	TGTGCCAGCAGTTTAGGGACTAGCGGCTCCTACAATGAGCAGTTCTTC	CASSLGTSGSYNEQFF
TRBJ2-4	TRBV7-9	many	TRBD2	TGTGCCAGCAGCTTAGGAACTAGCGGGAAAAACATTCAGTACTTC	CASSLGTSGKNIQYF
TRBJ1-2	TRBV4-2	few	NA	TGTGCCAGCAGCCAAGAGGGGGGCCCCACCGACTATGGCTACACCTTC	CASSQEGGPTDYGYTF
TRBJ1-2	TRBV7-3	NA	NA	TGTGCCAGCAGCATACAGGGAAACTATGGCTACACCTTC	CASSIQGNYGYTF
TRBJ2-5	TRBV2	NA	NA	TGTGCCAGCGCCTCTCGGAGCGGTGGGCAAGAGACCCAGTACTTC	CASASRSGGQETQYF
TRBJ1-1	TRBV9	NA	NA	TGTGCCAGCAGCGTAGAATCGGGAAACACTGAAGCTTTCTTT	CASSVESGNTEAFF
TRBJ2-2	TRBV3-1	many	NA	TGTGCCAGCAGCCAACGTGGACAGAACACCGGGGAGCTGTTTTTT	CASSQRGQNTGELFF
TRBJ2-7	TRBV25-1	few	TRBD1	TGTGCCAGCGGGGACAGCCTCTACGAGCAGTACTTC	CASGDSLYEQYF
TRBJ2-6	TRBV9	few	NA	TGTGCCAGCAGCGTAGAGGGAATGAGTTCCAACGTCCTGACTTTC	CASSVEGMSSNVLTF
TRBJ2-1	TRBV20-1	many	TRBD2	TGCAGTGCTAGAGGACTAGCGGGGTACAATGAGCAGTTCTTC	CSARGLAGYNEQFF
TRBJ2-1	TRBV7-6	NA	TRBD2	TGTGCCAGCAGCTTATTCTCCGCTAGCGGGACCTACAATGAGCAGTTCTTC	CASSLFSASGTYNEQFF
TRBJ2-5	TRBV5-1	NA	TRBD2	TGCGCCAGCAGCACCCGGACTAGCCGAAAAGACACCCAGTACTTC	CASSTRTSRKDTQYF
TRBJ2-3	TRBV5-1	NA	TRBD1	TGCGCCAGCAAATCAGACAGGGGCCGGACAGATACGCAGTATTTT	CASKSDRGRTDTQYF
TRBJ2-1	TRBV5-1	NA	TRBD2	TGCGCCAGCAGCCCGGGACTAGCGGGGCCCTTGGCGTACAATGAGCAGTTCTTC	CASSPGLAGPLAYNEQFF
TRBJ1-1	TRBV7-3	few	NA	TGTGCCAGCAGCTCACAAGGGGGGCCAGGTCCTGAAGCTTTCTTT	CASSSQGGPGPEAFF
TRBJ1-6	TRBV6-5	NA	NA	TGTGCCAGCAGTTACTCCCCCGGAAATAGGGCCCTCCACTTT	CASSYSPGNRALHF
TRBJ2-5	TRBV20-1	many	TRBD2	TGCAGTGCCCCCCCAGTTGGAGCGGGAGTTGGAGAGACCCAGTACTTC	CSAPPVGAGVGETQYF
TRBJ2-7	TRBV27	NA	TRBD2	TGTGCCAGCAGTCCCTACTCTAGCGGCTCCTACGAGCAGTACTTC	CASSPYSSGSYEQYF
TRBJ2-2	TRBV19	NA	TRBD2	TGTGCCAGTATAGTAGCGGGGACCGGGGAGCTGTTTTTT	CASIVAGTGELFF
TRBJ2-1	TRBV4-3	few	TRBD2	TGCGCCAGCAGCCAACCAAGAGGATTAGCGGGCAGTAACAATGAGCAGTTCTTC	CASSQPRGLAGSNNEQFF
TRBJ2-5	TRBV30	few	NA	TGTGCCTGGAGTGGGTTGGACCGAGAGACCCAGTACTTC	CAWSGLDRETQYF
TRBJ2-7	TRBV7-8	many	NA	TGTGCCAGCAGCTTCACCTACGAGCAGTACTTC	CASSFTYEQYF
TRBJ2-2	TRBV7-3	few	NA	TGTGCCAGCAGCTTTCAGGGAATAGTACGGAACACCGGGGAGCTGTTTTTT	CASSFQGIVRNTGELFF
TRBJ2-7	TRBV11-3	NA	NA	TGTGCCAGCAGCTTGGAGGACAACTCCTACGAGCAGTACTTC	CASSLEDNSYEQYF
TRBJ1-1	TRBV11-2	NA	NA	TGTGCCAGCAGCTTAAATTCGGTAATGAACACTGAAGCTTTCTTT	CASSLNSVMNTEAFF
TRBJ1-5	TRBV19	few	NA	TGTGCCAGTAGTATGGGGATTTCATCTAATCAGCCCCAGCATTTT	CASSMGISSNQPQHF
TRBJ2-3	TRBV9	NA	NA	TGTGCCAGCAGCGTAGTTTCATCGACAGATACGCAGTATTTT	CASSVVSSTDTQYF